Listed below are T cell receptor beta chains from one sample, sequenced in a study of blood T cells in healthy people across ages. TCRdb called the 5' RACE reads again in MiXCR, with one record for every CDR3 protein. The data contain 1.2 million to 1.5 million distinct CDR3 sequences, around two fifths of them singletons. The specimen sequenced was blood. Receptors originate from a woman under 30 in good health. Each CDR3 is given without its conserved first and last residue. The order of the fields is V gene, J gene, CDR3 protein.

TRBV20-1	TRBJ2-3	SAMWTGTDTQY
TRBV20-1	TRBJ2-5	SARDPGTSRETQY
TRBV12-3/TRBV12-4	TRBJ2-7	ASSLLGTGGTEAEQY
TRBV6-5	TRBJ1-2	ASRRQVNYGYT
TRBV4-1	TRBJ2-7	ASSRAGTGFYEQY
TRBV28	TRBJ1-1	ASRPTGGNTEAF
TRBV2	TRBJ2-4	ATSKADTNIQY
TRBV24-1	TRBJ2-3	ATSDSFGPYTQY
TRBV20-1	TRBJ1-1	SARRDRGTEAF
TRBV2	TRBJ2-7	ASTTGRDSYEQY
TRBV7-6	TRBJ2-5	ASSPSGAALQEAQY
TRBV12-3/TRBV12-4	TRBJ2-3	ASSFGFGTASTDTQY
TRBV4-1	.	ASSQVLSGIGGEQY
TRBV27	TRBJ1-4	ASSVRGEAKLF
TRBV29-1	TRBJ1-1	SVAKAASAEAF
TRBV20-1	TRBJ2-3	SAWGRRESNTQY
TRBV5-6	TRBJ2-2	ASSLGLAGGPHTGELF
TRBV19	.	ASSSLYERDSYEQY
TRBV20-1	TRBJ2-1	SARGLAGESYNEQF
TRBV6-6	TRBJ1-6	ASSSLPGGTLH
TRBV7-2	TRBJ1-2	ASSSGTGRLRVGYT
TRBV20-1	TRBJ2-7	SAEGSSSYEQY
TRBV19	TRBJ1-1	ASSGSGTGTEAF
TRBV20-1	TRBJ1-2	SARVGQSYGYT
TRBV30	TRBJ1-6	AWGDSIRTLH
TRBV5-1	TRBJ1-5	ASSPGGSYSNQPQH
TRBV9	TRBJ2-7	ASSDPRKGNEQY
TRBV6-2/TRBV6-3	TRBJ1-2	ASNPHISDDGYT
TRBV29-1	TRBJ2-1	SGQGLAGYNEQF
TRBV20-1	TRBJ1-5	SARSSQEGNQPQH
TRBV5-1	TRBJ2-1	ASSLVGLAGDNEQF
TRBV3-1	TRBJ1-4	ASSQAGTGTREKLF
TRBV6-5	TRBJ1-1	ASESGNTEAF
TRBV5-1	TRBJ2-7	ASSTGREVYEQY
TRBV20-1	TRBJ2-1	SARGGRGRYNEQF
TRBV6-5	TRBJ1-2	ASSYDAKVLYGYT
TRBV4-2	TRBJ2-3	ASSQDLRSGRGDTQY
TRBV20-1	TRBJ2-7	SAPAGDRGPYEQY
TRBV7-3	.	ASSFLAASYNEQY
TRBV5-1	TRBJ2-7	ASSPGQGRSHYEQY
TRBV7-8	TRBJ1-4	ASSLLDSGGEKLF
TRBV5-1	TRBJ2-3	ASASADTQY
TRBV14	TRBJ2-7	ASSLGQGFDEQY
TRBV20-1	TRBJ1-6	SAPFLKAFDSPPH
TRBV6-5	TRBJ2-5	ASSYSPPHLQETQY
TRBV21-1	TRBJ1-1	ASSPRWHTEAF
TRBV27	TRBJ2-2	ASSLYVTRTGAGELF
TRBV20-1	TRBJ2-3	SARDGDWGTDTQY
TRBV6-5	TRBJ2-3	ASSYVPTDTQY
TRBV2	TRBJ1-1	ASSDTGGQTEAF
TRBV27	TRBJ2-1	ASTRGTVNNEQF
TRBV12-3/TRBV12-4	TRBJ2-7	ASLEGASGLYEQY
TRBV20-1	TRBJ1-2	SARETGKNYGYT
TRBV12-3/TRBV12-4	TRBJ2-1	ASTSGGHEQF
TRBV7-9	TRBJ2-7	ASSLGRANEQY
TRBV18	TRBJ2-1	AGSPGSYNEQF
TRBV6-5	TRBJ2-1	ASSPLAGGLNNEQF
TRBV4-1	TRBJ1-1	ASSQDRTVAF
TRBV7-2	TRBJ1-2	ASRTTRGGYT
TRBV20-1	TRBJ2-1	SASPNGYNEQF